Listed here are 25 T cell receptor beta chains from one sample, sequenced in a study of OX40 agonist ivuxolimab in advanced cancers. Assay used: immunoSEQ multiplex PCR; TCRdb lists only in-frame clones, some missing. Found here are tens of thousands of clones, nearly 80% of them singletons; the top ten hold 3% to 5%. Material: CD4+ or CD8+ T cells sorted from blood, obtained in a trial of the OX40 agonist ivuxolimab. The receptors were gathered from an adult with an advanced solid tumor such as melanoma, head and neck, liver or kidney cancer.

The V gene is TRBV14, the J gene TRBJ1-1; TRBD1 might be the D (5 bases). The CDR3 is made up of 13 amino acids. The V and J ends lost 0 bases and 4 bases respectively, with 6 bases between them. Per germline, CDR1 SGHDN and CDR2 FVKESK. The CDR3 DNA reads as TGTGCCAGCAGCCAAGACAGGGCCACTGAAGCTTTCTTT. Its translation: CASSQDRATEAFF.

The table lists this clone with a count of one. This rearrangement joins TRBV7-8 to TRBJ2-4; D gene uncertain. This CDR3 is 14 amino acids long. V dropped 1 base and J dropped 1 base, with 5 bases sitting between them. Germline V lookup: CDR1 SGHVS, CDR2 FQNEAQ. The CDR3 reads CASSLVRAKNIQYF. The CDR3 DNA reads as TGTGCCAGCAGCTTAGTTAGGGCCAAAAACATTCAGTACTTC.

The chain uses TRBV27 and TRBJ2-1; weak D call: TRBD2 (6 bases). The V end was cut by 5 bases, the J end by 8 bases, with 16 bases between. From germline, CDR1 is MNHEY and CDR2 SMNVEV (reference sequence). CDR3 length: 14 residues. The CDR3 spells CASSPWGRTDEQFF. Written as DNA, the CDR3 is TGTGCCAGCAGTCCTTGGGGGAGGACGGATGAGCAGTTCTTC.

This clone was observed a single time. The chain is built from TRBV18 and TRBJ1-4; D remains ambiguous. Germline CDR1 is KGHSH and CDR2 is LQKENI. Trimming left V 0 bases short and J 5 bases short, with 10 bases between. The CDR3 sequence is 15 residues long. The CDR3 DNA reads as TGTGCCAGCTCACCACCGACACGGAAGAATGAAAAACTGTTTTTT. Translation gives CASSPPTRKNEKLFF.

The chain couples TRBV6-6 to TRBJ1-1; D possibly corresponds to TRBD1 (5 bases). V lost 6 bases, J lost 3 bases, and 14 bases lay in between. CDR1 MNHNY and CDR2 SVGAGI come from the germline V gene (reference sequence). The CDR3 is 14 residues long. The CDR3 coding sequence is TGTGCCAGCAGCCTTACAGACAGTTACACTGAAGCTTTCTTT. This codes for CASSLTDSYTEAFF.

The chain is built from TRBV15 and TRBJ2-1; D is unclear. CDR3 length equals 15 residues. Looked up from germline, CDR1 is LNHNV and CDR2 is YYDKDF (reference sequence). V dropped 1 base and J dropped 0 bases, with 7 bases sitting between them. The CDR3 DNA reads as TGTGCCACCAGCAGAGGGCGGACCTCCTACAATGAGCAGTTCTTC. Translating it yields CATSRGRTSYNEQFF.

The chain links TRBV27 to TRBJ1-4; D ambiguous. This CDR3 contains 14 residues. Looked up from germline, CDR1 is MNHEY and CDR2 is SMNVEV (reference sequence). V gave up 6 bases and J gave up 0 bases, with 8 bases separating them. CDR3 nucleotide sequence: TGTGCCAGCAGGAGGCAGGCAACTAATGAAAAACTGTTTTTT. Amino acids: CASRRQATNEKLFF.

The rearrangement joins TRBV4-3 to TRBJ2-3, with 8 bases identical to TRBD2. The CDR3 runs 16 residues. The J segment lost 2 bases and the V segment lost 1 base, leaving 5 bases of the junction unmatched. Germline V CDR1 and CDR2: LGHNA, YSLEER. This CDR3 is CASSQVAGRVTDTQYF. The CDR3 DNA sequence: TGCGCCAGCAGCCAAGTGGCCGGGAGGGTCACAGATACGCAGTATTTT.

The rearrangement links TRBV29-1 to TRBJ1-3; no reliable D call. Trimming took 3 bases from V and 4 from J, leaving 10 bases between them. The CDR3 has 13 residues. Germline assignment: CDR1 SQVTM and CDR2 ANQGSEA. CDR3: CSVDAGAGNTIYF. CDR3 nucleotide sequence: TGCAGCGTTGACGCAGGTGCGGGAAACACCATATATTTT.

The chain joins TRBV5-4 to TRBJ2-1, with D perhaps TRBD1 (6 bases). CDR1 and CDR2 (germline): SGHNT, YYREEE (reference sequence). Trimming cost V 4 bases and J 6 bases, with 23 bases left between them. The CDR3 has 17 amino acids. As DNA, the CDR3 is TGTGCCAGCAGCCCACCATTACCGGGACAAGGAGGCAATGAGCAGTTCTTC. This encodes CASSPPLPGQGGNEQFF.

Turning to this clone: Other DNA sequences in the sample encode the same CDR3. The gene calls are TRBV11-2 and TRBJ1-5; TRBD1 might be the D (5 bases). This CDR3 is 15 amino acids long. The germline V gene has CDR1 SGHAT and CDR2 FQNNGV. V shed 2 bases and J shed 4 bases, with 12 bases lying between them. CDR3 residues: CASSLNGQGNQPQHF. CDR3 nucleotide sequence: TGTGCCAGCAGCTTAAACGGCCAGGGAAATCAGCCCCAGCATTTT.

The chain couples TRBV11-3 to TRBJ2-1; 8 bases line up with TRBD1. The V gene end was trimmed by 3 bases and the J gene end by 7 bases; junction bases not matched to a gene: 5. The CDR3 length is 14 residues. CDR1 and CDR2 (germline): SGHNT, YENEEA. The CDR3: CASSFRGPSNEQFF. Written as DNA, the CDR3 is TGTGCCAGCAGCTTCAGGGGGCCCTCGAATGAGCAGTTCTTC.

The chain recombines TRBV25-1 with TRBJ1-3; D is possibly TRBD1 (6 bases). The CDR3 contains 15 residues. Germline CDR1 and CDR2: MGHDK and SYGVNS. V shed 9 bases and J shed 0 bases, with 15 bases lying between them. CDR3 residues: CASGGRGGSGNTIYF. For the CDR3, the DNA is TGTGCCAGTGGGGGGCGAGGGGGCTCTGGAAACACCATATATTTT.

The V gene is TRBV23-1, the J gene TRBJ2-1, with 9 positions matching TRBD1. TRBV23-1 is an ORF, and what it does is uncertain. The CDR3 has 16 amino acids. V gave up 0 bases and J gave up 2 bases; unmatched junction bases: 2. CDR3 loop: CASSQSRQGAYNEQFF. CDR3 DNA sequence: TGCGCCAGCAGTCAATCGCGACAGGGGGCCTACAATGAGCAGTTCTTC.

CDR3 nucleotides: TGTGCCAGCACCTCCGGGACCCAGAGCTCCTACGAGCAGTACTTC. Translating gives CASTSGTQSSYEQYF. J is TRBJ2-7 and V is TRBV9, with D perhaps assigned TRBD1 or TRBD2 (5 bases each). The CDR3 is made up of 15 amino acids. Germline CDR1 SGDLS, CDR2 YYNGEE. The germline V and J ends were trimmed by 6 bases and 0 bases, with 16 bases remaining between them.

CDR3 bases: TGTGCCAGCTCACCAGCGGTTAGCACAGATACGCAGTATTTT. Amino acids: CASSPAVSTDTQYF. This chain connects TRBV18 to TRBJ2-3; no clear D gene. The CDR3 is 14 amino acids. Deletions cut 2 bases from V and 0 bases from J, with 6 bases between. The germline gives CDR1 KGHSH, CDR2 LQKENI.

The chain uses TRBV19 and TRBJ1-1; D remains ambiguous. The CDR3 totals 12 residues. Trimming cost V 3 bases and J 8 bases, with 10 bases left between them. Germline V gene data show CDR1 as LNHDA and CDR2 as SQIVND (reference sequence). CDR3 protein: CASSIKTREAFF. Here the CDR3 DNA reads TGTGCCAGTAGTATCAAAACCCGGGAAGCTTTCTTT.

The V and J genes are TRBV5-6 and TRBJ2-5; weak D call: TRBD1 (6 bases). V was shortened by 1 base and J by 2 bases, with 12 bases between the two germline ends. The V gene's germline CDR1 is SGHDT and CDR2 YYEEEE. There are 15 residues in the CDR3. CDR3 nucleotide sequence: TGTGCCAGCAGCTTGTCCGACAGGAATCAAGAGACCCAGTACTTC. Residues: CASSLSDRNQETQYF.

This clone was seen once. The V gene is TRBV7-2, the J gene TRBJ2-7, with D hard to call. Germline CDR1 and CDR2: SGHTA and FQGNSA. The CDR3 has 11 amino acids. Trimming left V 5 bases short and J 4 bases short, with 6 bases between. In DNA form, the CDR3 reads TGTGCCAGCAGCAACGAGTACGAGCAGTACTTC. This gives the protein CASSNEYEQYF. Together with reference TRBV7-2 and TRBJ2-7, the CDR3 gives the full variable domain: GAGVSQSPSNKVTEKGKDVELRCDPISGHTALYWYRQSLGQGLEFLIYFQGNSAPDKSGLPSDRFSAERTGGSVSTLTIQRTQQEDSAVYLCASSNEYEQYFGPGTRLTVT.

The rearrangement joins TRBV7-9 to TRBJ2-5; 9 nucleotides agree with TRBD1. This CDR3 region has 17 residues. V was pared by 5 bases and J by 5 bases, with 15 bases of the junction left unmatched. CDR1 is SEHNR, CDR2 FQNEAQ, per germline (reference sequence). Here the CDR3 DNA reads TGTGCCAGCAGCCCAGGGACAGGGAATGGAGTGGGGGAGACCCAGTACTTC. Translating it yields CASSPGTGNGVGETQYF.

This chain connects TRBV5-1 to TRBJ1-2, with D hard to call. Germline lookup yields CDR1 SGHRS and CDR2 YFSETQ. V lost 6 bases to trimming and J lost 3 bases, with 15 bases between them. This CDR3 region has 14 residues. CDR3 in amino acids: CASTLQAGDYGYTF. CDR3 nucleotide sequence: TGCGCCAGCACCCTACAAGCGGGCGACTATGGCTACACCTTC.

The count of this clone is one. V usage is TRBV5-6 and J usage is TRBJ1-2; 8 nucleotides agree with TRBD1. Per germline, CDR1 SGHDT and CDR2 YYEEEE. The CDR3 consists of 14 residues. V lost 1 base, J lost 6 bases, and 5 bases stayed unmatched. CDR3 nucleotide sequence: TGTGCCAGCAGCTTGAGCAGGGGGCGCGATGGCTACACCTTC. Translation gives CASSLSRGRDGYTF.

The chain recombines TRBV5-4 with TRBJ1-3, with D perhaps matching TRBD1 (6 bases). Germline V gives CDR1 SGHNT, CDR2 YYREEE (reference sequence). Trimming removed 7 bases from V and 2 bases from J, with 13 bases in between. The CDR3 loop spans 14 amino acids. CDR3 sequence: CASYITGPGNTIYF. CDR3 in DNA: TGTGCCAGCTATATTACAGGGCCTGGAAACACCATATATTTT. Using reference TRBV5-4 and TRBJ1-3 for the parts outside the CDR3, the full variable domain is ETGVTQSPTHLIKTRGQQVTLRCSSQSGHNTVSWYQQALGQGPQFIFQYYREEENGRGNFPPRFSGLQFPNYSSELNVNALELDDSALYLCASYITGPGNTIYFGEGSWLTVV.

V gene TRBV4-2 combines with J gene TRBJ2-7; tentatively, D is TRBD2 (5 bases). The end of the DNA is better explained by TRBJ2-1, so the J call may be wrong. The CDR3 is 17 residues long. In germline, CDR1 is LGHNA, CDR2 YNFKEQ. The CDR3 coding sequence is TGTGCCAGCAGCCCCGGACTCCGGGGTCGTGTTGGCAATGAGCAGTTCTTC. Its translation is CASSPGLRGRVGNEQFF.

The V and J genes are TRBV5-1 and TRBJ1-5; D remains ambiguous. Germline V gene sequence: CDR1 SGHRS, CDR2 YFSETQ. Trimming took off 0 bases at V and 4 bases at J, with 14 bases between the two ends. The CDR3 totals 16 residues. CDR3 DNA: TGCGCCAGCAGCTTGGGGCAGGTAGAATCGAATCAGCCCCAGCATTTT. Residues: CASSLGQVESNQPQHF.